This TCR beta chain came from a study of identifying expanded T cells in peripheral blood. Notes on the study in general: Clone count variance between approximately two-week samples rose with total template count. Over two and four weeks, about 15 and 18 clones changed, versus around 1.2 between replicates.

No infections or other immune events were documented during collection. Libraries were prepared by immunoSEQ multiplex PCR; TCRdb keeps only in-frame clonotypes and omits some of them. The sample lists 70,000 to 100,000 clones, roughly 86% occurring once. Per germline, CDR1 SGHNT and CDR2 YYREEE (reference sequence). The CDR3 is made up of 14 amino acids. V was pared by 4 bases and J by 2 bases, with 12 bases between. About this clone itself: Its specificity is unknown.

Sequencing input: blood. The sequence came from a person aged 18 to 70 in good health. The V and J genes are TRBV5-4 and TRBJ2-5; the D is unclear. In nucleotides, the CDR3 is TGTGCCAGCAGCCGGAGCAGAGAACAAGAGACCCAGTACTTC. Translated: CASSRSREQETQYF.